This is a list of T cell receptor beta chains from one sample in a study of long-term antiretroviral therapy in people with HIV. Sequenced by immunoSEQ multiplex PCR; TCRdb stores in-frame clones only, minus some. The table has some 12,000 clones, about 80% seen once. The specimen comprised unsorted PBMCs, sampled around 8.2 years after starting antiretroviral therapy. All receptors come from a man aged 45-65 years with HIV. CDR3s include the opening cysteine and the closing phenylalanine or tryptophan. Each record gives: J gene, clone size, V gene, D gene, CDR3 DNA, CDR3 protein. The D gene is left open where the match is weak. Expanded clones get a size class; other rows say once, few or many, or leave the size out.

>TRBJ2-7|few|TRBV7-9|TRBD1
TGTGCCAGCAGCCCGCCGGACAGGGGGCAATACGAGCAGTACTTC
CASSPPDRGQYEQYF
>TRBJ1-1|.|TRBV7-9|.
TGTGCCAGCAGCACAACAGGGACGACTATTCACTGGAACACTGAAGCTTTCTTT
CASSTTGTTIHWNTEAFF
>TRBJ1-1|few|TRBV4-1|TRBD1
TGCGCCAGCAGCTTTCAGGGGGCAGACACTGAAGCTTTCTTT
CASSFQGADTEAFF
>TRBJ1-3|.|TRBV7-8|TRBD1
TGTGCCAGCAGCTTCATAAGTGGTGACAGGGCCCCTGGAAACACCATATATTTT
CASSFISGDRAPGNTIYF
>TRBJ2-7|.|TRBV7-9|TRBD1
TGTGCCGGGGACAGGGGACACGAGCAGTACTTC
CAGDRGHEQYF
>TRBJ2-1|.|TRBV12-5|TRBD2
TGTGCTAGTGGTCCTCGACTAGCGGGGGTTGATGAGCAGTTCTTC
CASGPRLAGVDEQFF
>TRBJ2-7|.|TRBV6-1|.
TGTGCCAGCAGTGGATTTTACGAGCAGTACTTC
CASSGFYEQYF
>TRBJ2-3|.|TRBV7-9|TRBD2
TGTGCCAGCAGCTTAACGGGGGGGGCAGCAGATACGCAGTATTTT
CASSLTGGAADTQYF
>TRBJ1-1|.|TRBV7-9|.
TGTGCCAGCAGACGAGGGTACACTGAAGCTTTCTTT
CASRRGYTEAFF
>TRBJ1-3|.|TRBV7-6|TRBD1
TGTGCCAGCAGCTTAACAGGGGCTGGAAACACCATATATTTT
CASSLTGAGNTIYF
>TRBJ2-1|.|TRBV27|TRBD2
TGTGCCAGCAGTTACCTTAGCGGGGTGAATGAGCAGTTCTTC
CASSYLSGVNEQFF
>TRBJ2-7|.|TRBV4-1|TRBD1
TGCGCCAGCAGCCAACGATTAACCACAGGGGCCACCTACGAGCAGTACTTC
CASSQRLTTGATYEQYF
>TRBJ1-1|once|TRBV6-5|.
TGTGCCAGCATCAAAGCGGCGGGAAACACTGAAGCTTTCTTT
CASIKAAGNTEAFF
>TRBJ2-7|few|TRBV5-6|.
TGTGCCAGCAGCTTGGGAGGACAGATATACGAGCAGTACTTC
CASSLGGQIYEQYF
>TRBJ1-2|once|TRBV5-1|TRBD1
TGCGCCAGCAGCTTGGGACAGGGGGCGACCGGCTACACCTTC
CASSLGQGATGYTF
>TRBJ2-1|.|TRBV7-6|TRBD1
TGTGCCAGCAGCTTATCGGCCGGGACAGGGGTTAGTAATGAGCAGTTCTTC
CASSLSAGTGVSNEQFF
>TRBJ1-1|.|TRBV6-5|.
TGTGCCAGCAGTCTCACAGAGAACACTGAAGCTTTCTTT
CASSLTENTEAFF
>TRBJ2-7|once|TRBV2|.
TGTGCCAGCAGTCCAGCGGACACCTACGAGCAGTACTTC
CASSPADTYEQYF
>TRBJ1-2|.|TRBV6-6|TRBD1
TGTGCCAGCAGTTACCGACAGGGCTACTATGGCTACACCTTC
CASSYRQGYYGYTF
>TRBJ1-1|.|TRBV5-4|TRBD1
TGTGCCAGCAGCTTGGGACAGGGCTTAGGCACTGAAGCTTTCTTT
CASSLGQGLGTEAFF
>TRBJ1-4|few|TRBV7-8|.
TGTGCCAGCAGCTTAGAGGGCGGCTCTAATGAAAAACTGTTTTTT
CASSLEGGSNEKLFF
>TRBJ1-1|.|TRBV2|.
TGTGCCAGCAGTTGGACAGACGGCACTGAAGCTTTCTTT
CASSWTDGTEAFF
>TRBJ1-2|.|TRBV7-9|.
TGTGCCAGCAGCTTAGCGAGCACGTCCGGGAACTATGGCTACACCTTC
CASSLASTSGNYGYTF